This TCR beta chain was sequenced for a study of blood T cell repertoires in COVID-19. Whole-study context: Both acute and convalescent COVID-19 samples were obtained from the United States, Italy and Spain.

Participants were aged roughly 18 to 89 years from roughly 26 US areas. In assigning cohorts, the study relied on participant-reported clinical history. This clone appeared a few times. Profiling relied on immunoSEQ multiplex PCR, and the TCRdb table lists in-frame clones only, not all of them. The sample lists roughly 330,000 clones, around 87% occurring once. The CDR3 is 16 residues long. The V end was cut by 0 bases, the J end by 5 bases, with 16 bases between. Germline CDR1 and CDR2: LGHDT and YNNKEL (reference sequence). The chain links TRBV3-1 (or the pseudogene TRBV3-2) to TRBJ2-5; a possible D gene is TRBD2 (5 bases). This receptor was identified in a woman between 25 and 40 years old who had recovered from COVID-19. Material for sequencing was PBMCs or T cells enriched from blood (not recorded which). As DNA, the CDR3 is TGTGCCAGCAGCCAAGAAGAGGACTCAGCCGGGGAGACCCAGTACTTC. Translating it yields CASSQEEDSAGETQYF.